Sequencing of this T cell receptor beta chain was carried out in a study of CD8 T cells in ankylosing spondylitis (dated by TCRdb to about 2017). At the level of the whole study: T cell receptor beta repertoires were profiled in healthy donors and ankylosing spondylitis patients so that disease-linked TCR variants could be found. The full study cohort was made up of 20 to 25 ankylosing spondylitis patients and approximately 100 healthy donors. Peripheral blood was sampled, and synovial fluid was also collected from ankylosing spondylitis patients. Overall study outcomes, separate from this receptor: Some motif variants were previously reported in synovial fluid and blood of reactive arthritis patients, suggesting common disease-initiation mechanisms. The disease-linked clones showed a CD8+ phenotype and occurred at relatively low frequencies in peripheral blood. A TCR beta motif of seven or eight highly homologous amino acid variants appeared characteristic of blood from ankylosing spondylitis patients. The disease-linked clones were reported as significantly enriched in matched synovial fluid samples from ankylosing spondylitis patients.

This clonotype was seen many times. Its antigen target is currently unknown. No much larger clone exists at a distance of one base, and base qualities are not known. TCRdb lists the instrument as Illumina HiSeq 2500. Quantitative 5'-RACE with molecular barcodes was used to prepare TCR beta libraries. In the authors' own workflow: A new computational method based on a probabilistic model of VDJ rearrangement was used to identify disease-linked TCR variants. TCRdb's own reprocessing of the public reads used fastp at Q25 and MiXCR and kept productive beta chains. Each CDR3 protein appears once, grouped with its most common genes and DNA. TCRdb's processing, not the study's, gives the V and J calls here. The sample table lists under 150,000 distinct CDR3 sequences, roughly an eighth of them with a count of one. The ten biggest clones cover 2.5% to 3% of the sample. V is trimmed back by 5 bases and J by 7 bases, and the junction contains 9 bases that no gene match accounts for. As encoded in the germline V gene, CDR1 is MNHEY while CDR2 is SVGEGT. The CDR3 has 16 amino acids, counting the end cysteine and phenylalanine. The read is trimmed to its CDR3 DNA, 48 bases read in frame from base 1.

Material: blood, either unsorted or a sorted T cell fraction (not recorded which). This chain joins TRBV6-2 or TRBV6-3 to TRBJ2-1; 12 middle bases align to TRBD2. This TCR came from a female donor with ankylosing spondylitis or in good health (not recorded which). The CDR3 here reads CASSPSASGGANEQFF. The DNA reads as follows: TGTGCCAGCAGTCCTTCAGCTAGCGGGGGGGCAAATGAGCAGTTCTTC.